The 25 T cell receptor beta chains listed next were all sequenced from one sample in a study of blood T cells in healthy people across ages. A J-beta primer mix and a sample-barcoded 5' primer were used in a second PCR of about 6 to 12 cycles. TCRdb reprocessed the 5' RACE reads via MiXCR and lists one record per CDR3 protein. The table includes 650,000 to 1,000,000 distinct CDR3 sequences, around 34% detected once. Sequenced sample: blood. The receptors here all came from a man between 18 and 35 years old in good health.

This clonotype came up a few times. CDR3 residues: CASTGNLNTIYF. CDR3 DNA: TGTGCGTCGACAGGGAACCTCAACACCATATATTTT. The gene calls are TRBV2 and TRBJ1-3; 7 bases are shared with TRBD1. This CDR3 has 12 residues. Germline CDR1 reads SNHLY; CDR2 reads FYNNEI. The whole variable domain, remainder taken from reference TRBV2 and TRBJ1-3, is EPEVTQTPSHQVTQMGQEVILRCVPISNHLYFYWYRQILGQKVEFLVSFYNNEISEKSEIFDDQFSVERPDGSNFTLKIRSTKLEDSAMYFCASTGNLNTIYFGEGSWLTVV.

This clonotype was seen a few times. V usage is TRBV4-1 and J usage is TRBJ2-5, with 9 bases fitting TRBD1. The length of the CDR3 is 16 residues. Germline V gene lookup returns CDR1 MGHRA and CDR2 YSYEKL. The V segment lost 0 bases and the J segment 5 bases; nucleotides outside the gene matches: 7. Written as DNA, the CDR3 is TGCGCCAGCAGCCAAGATTGGGGACAGGGCGGGGAGACCCAGTACTTC. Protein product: CASSQDWGQGGETQYF.

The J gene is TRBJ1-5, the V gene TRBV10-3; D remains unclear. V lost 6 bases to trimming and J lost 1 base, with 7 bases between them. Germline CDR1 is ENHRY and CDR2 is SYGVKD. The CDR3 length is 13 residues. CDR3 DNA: TGTGCCATCAGAGGAGAAAGCAATCAGCCCCAGCATTTT. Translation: CAIRGESNQPQHF.

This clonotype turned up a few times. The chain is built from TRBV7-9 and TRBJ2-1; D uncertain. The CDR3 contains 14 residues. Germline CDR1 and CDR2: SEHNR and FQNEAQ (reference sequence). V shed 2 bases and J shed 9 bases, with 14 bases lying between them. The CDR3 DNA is TGTGCCAGCAGCTTATCGCTTGGGGTTTCTGAGCAGTTCTTC. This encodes CASSLSLGVSEQFF.

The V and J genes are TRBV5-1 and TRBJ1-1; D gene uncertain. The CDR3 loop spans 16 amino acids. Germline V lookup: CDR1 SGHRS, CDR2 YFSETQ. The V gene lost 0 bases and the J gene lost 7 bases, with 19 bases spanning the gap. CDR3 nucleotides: TGCGCCAGCAGCTTGGATCGACCCCACGTGAGTGGTGAAGCTTTCTTT. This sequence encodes CASSLDRPHVSGEAFF.

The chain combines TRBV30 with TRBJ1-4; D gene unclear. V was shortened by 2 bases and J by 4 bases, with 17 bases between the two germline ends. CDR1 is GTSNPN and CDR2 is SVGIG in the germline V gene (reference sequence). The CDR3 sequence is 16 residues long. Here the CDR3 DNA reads TGTGCCTGGAGTAGCCCACTGGCGGGGTTTAATGAAAAACTGTTTTTT. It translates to CAWSSPLAGFNEKLFF.

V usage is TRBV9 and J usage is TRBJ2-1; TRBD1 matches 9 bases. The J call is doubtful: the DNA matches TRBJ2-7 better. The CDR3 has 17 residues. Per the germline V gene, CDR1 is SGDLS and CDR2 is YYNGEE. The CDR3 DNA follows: TGTGCCAGCAGCGTATCAGGGACAGGGAGCTCCTACAATGAGCAGTACTTC. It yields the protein CASSVSGTGSSYNEQYF.

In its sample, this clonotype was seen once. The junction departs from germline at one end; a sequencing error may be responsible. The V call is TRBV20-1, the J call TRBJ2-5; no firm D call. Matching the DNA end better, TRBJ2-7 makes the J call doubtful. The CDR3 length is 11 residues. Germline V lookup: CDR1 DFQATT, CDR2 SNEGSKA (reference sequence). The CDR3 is CSARGSHEQYF. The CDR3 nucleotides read TGCAGTGCTAGAGGCTCCCACGAGCAGTACTTC.

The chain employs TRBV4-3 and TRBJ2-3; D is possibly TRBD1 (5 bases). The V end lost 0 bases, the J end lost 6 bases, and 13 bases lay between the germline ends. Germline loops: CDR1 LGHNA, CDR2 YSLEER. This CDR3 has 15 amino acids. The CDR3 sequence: CASSQEWQGLDTQYF. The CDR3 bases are TGCGCCAGCAGCCAAGAATGGCAGGGTTTGGATACGCAGTATTTT.

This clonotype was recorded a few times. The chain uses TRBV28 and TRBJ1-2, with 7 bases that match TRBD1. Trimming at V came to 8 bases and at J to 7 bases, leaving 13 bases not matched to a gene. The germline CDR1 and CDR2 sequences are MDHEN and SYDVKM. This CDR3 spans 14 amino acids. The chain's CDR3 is CASSTGTDLLGYTF. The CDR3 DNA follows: TGTGCCAGCTCAACAGGGACAGATCTCCTTGGCTACACCTTC.

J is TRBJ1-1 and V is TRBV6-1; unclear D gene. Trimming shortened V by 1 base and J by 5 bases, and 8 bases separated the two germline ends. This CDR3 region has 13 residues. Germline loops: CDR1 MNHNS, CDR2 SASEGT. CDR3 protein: CASSEGEPTEAFF. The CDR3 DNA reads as TGTGCCAGCAGTGAAGGAGAACCAACTGAAGCTTTCTTT.

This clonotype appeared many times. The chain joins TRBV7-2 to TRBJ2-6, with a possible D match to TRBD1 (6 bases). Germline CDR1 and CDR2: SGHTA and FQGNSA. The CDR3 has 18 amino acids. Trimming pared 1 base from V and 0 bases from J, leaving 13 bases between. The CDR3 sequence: CASSLVQGLDSGANVLTF. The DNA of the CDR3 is TGTGCCAGCAGCTTAGTACAGGGCTTAGACTCTGGGGCCAACGTCCTGACTTTC.

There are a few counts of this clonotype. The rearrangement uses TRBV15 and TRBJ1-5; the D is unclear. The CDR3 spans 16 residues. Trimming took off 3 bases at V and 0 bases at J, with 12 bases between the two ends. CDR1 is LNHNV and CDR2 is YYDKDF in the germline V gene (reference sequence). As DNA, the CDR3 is TGTGCCACCAGCAGTGAAGGACTCTATAGCAATCAGCCCCAGCATTTT. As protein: CATSSEGLYSNQPQHF.

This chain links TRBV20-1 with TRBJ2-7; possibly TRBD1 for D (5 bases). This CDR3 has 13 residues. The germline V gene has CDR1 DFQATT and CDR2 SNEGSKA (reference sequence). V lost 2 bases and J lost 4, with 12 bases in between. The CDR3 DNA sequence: TGCAGTGCTAGAATCCAGGGTCGTTACGAGCAGTACTTC. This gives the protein CSARIQGRYEQYF.

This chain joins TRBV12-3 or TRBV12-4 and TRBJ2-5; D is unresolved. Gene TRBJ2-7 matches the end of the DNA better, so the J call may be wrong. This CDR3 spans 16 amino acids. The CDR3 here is CASSLALFSSYNEQYF. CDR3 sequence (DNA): TGTGCCAGCAGTTTAGCGCTGTTTAGCTCCTACAACGAGCAGTACTTC.

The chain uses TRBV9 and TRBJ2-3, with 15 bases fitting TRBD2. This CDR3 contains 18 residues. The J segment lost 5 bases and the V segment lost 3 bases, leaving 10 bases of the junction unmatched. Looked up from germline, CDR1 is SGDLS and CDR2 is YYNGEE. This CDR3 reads CASSALTTGLAGGDTQYF. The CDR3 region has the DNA TGTGCCAGCAGCGCACTCACCACGGGACTAGCGGGGGGAGATACGCAGTATTTT.

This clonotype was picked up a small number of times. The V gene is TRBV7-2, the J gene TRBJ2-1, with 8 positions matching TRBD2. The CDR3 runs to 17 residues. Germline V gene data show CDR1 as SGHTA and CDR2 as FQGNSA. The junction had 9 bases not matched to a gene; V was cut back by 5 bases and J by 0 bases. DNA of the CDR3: TGTGCCAGCAGCCCACTAGCGGTTGCTCTCTCCTACAATGAGCAGTTCTTC. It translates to CASSPLAVALSYNEQFF.

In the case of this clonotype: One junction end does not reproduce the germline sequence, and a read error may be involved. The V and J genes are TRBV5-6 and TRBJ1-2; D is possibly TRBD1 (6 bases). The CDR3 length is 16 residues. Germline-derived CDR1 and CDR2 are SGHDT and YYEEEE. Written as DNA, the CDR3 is TGTGCCAACAGCTTGGCCGTTGCCCAGGGGAGCTATGGCTACACCTTC. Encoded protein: CANSLAVAQGSYGYTF.

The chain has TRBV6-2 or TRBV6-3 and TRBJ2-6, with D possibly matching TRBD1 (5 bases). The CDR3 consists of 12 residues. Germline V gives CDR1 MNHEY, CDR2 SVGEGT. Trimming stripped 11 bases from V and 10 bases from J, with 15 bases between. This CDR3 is CAAGMAQNVLTF. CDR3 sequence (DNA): TGTGCCGCAGGGATGGCCCAGAACGTCCTGACTTTC.

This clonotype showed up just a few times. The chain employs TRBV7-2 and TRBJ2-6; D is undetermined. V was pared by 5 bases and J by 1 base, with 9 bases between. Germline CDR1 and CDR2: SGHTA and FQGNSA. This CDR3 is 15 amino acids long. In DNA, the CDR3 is TGTGCCAGCAGCCCACAGCGTTCTGGGGCCAACGTCCTGACTTTC. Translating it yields CASSPQRSGANVLTF.

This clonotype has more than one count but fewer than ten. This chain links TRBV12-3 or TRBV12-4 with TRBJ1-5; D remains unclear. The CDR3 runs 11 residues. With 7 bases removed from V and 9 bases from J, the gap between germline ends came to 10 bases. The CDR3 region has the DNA TGTGCCAGCACCCTCGACGGGCCCCAGCATTTT. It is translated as CASTLDGPQHF.

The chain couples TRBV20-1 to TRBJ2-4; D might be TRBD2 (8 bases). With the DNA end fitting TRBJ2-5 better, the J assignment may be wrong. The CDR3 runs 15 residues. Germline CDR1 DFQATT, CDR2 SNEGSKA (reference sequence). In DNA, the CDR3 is TGCAGTGCTAGAGCCAGGGGGACTAGTAAAGAGACCCAGTACTTC. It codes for CSARARGTSKETQYF.

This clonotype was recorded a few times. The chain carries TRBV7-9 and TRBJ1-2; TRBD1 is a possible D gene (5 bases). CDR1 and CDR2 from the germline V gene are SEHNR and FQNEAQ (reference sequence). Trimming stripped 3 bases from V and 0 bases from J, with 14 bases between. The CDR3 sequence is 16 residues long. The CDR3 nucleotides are TGTGCCAGCAGCTTCGGGGCCCGCCTTTCTAACTATGGCTACACCTTC. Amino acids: CASSFGARLSNYGYTF.

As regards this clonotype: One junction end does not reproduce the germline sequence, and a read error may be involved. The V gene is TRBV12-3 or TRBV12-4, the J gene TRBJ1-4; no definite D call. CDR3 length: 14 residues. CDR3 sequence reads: CASSVAMLSEKLFF. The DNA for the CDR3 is TGTGCCAGCAGTGTAGCAATGTTAAGTGAAAAACTGTTTTTT.

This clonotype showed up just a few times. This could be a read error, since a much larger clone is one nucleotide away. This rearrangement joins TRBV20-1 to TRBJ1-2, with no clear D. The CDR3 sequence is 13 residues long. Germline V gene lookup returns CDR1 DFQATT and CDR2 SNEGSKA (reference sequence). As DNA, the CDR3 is TGCAGAACCCCGACGGACCCTTCCTATGGCTACACCTTC. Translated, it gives CRTPTDPSYGYTF.